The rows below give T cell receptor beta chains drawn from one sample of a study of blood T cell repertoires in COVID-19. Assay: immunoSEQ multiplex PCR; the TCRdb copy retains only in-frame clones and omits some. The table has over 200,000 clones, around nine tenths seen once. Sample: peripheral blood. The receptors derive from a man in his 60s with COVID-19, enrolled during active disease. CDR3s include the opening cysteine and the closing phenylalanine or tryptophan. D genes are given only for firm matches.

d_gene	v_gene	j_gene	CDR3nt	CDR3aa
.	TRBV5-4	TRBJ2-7	TGTGCCAGCAGCTTGAGCGAGGGGGTTGGCTCCTACGAGCAGTACTTC	CASSLSEGVGSYEQYF
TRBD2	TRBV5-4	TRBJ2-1	TGTGCCAGCAGCTTGGCGGGCGGGGGTTACAATGAGCAGTTCTTC	CASSLAGGGYNEQFF
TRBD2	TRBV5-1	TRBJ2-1	TGCGCCAGCAGGTCTAGCGGGAATAACAATGAGCAGTTCTTC	CASRSSGNNNEQFF
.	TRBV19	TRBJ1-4	TGTGCCAGTAGTTCGGGACACGCCGGAAATGAAAAACTGTTTTTT	CASSSGHAGNEKLFF
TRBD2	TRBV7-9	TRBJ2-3	TGTGCCAGCAGCTTAGGGACTAGCGGGAGTACGACAGATACGCAGTATTTT	CASSLGTSGSTTDTQYF
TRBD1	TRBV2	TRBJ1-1	TGTGCCAGCAGTGAAGTGGGACAGGGAGGGTCTGAAGCTTTCTTT	CASSEVGQGGSEAFF
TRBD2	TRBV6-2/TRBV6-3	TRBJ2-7	TGTGCCAGCAGTTACGTCTCGTGGGCTAGCGGGACAAAATCCTACGAGCAGTACTTC	CASSYVSWASGTKSYEQYF
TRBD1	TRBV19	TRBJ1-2	TGTGCCAGCACCTCGAGGACAGGGGGAGTTGGCTACACCTTC	CASTSRTGGVGYTF
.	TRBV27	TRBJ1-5	TGTGCCAGCAGTTTTGGTCCTACGAACCAGCCCCAGCATTTT	CASSFGPTNQPQHF
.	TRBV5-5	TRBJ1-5	TGTGCCAGCAGCCCGAGGACGGGACAGCCCCAGCATTTT	CASSPRTGQPQHF